Below are 23 T cell receptor beta chains sequenced from a single sample in a study of identical twins' blood T cells. TCRdb used MiXCR to reprocess the 5' RACE reads, holding one entry per CDR3 protein. The sample yields 350,000 to 400,000 distinct CDR3 sequences, over 25% seen once. The sample taken for sequencing was PBMCs. These TCRs come from a woman aged 18-49 years in good health.

The V call is TRBV29-1, the J call TRBJ1-2; 8 bases fit TRBD1. The germline V gene has CDR1 SQVTM and CDR2 ANQGSEA. J gave up 5 bases and V 7 bases, and 6 bases lay outside the gene matches. The CDR3 length is 12 residues. CDR3 DNA sequence: TGCAGCGGGGTGGACAGGGAGTATGGCTACACCTTC. Protein: CSGVDREYGYTF.

This clonotype was detected a few times. J is TRBJ1-1 and V is TRBV6-4, with D perhaps matching TRBD1 (5 bases). Germline values: CDR1 MRHNA, CDR2 SNTAGT. CDR3 length: 11 residues. Trimming removed 10 bases at V and 4 bases at J, with 10 bases between. CDR3 DNA sequence: TGTGCCACCAGGGACGGCACTGAAGCTTTCTTT. Its protein is CATRDGTEAFF.

This clonotype was found a few times. The chain combines TRBV7-6 with TRBJ1-2, with D uncertain. Germline V gene data show CDR1 as SGHVS and CDR2 as FNYEAQ. V lost 2 bases and J 4 bases, leaving 11 bases between the germline ends. The CDR3 sequence is 14 residues long. CDR3 region: CASSLSHKVYGYTF. CDR3 DNA: TGTGCCAGCAGCTTATCCCACAAGGTCTATGGCTACACCTTC. Supplemented by reference TRBV7-6 and TRBJ1-2, the full variable domain reads GAGVSQSPRYKVTKRGQDVALRCDPISGHVSLYWYRQALGQGPEFLTYFNYEAQQDKSGLPNDRFSAERPEGSISTLTIQRTEQRDSAMYRCASSLSHKVYGYTFGSGTRLTVV.

This clonotype was recorded only once. A much larger clone lies one base from this, so it may be a read error. The rearrangement links TRBV29-1 to TRBJ1-3, with unresolved D. From germline, CDR1 is SQVTM and CDR2 ANQGSEA. There are 13 residues in the CDR3. The CDR3 DNA reads as TGCTTGGGCCCGCGCCGAAAGGGAAACACCATATATTTT. This sequence encodes CLGPRRKGNTIYF.

The table lists this clonotype with a few counts. V and J are TRBV12-3 or TRBV12-4 and TRBJ2-2, with TRBD2 matching over 9 bases. With 2 bases clipped from V and 6 bases from J, the junction kept 1 base outside the gene matches. CDR3 length: 14 amino acids. This chain's CDR3 is CASSLLAGPGELFF. The DNA of the CDR3 is TGTGCCAGCAGTTTACTAGCGGGACCCGGGGAGCTGTTTTTT.

V usage is TRBV11-2 and J usage is TRBJ1-1; 8 bases line up with TRBD1. Germline loops: CDR1 SGHAT, CDR2 FQNNGV. The J segment lost 4 bases and the V segment lost 5 bases, leaving 6 bases of the junction unmatched. The CDR3 spans 14 residues. The CDR3 nucleotides read TGTGCCAGCAGCACTCAAACAGGGGGCACTGAAGCTTTCTTT. Translated, it gives CASSTQTGGTEAFF.

Concerning this clonotype: A read error may account for a junction end that differs from germline. The chain combines TRBV15 with TRBJ1-5, with 7 bases lining up with TRBD1. Germline assignment: CDR1 LNHNV and CDR2 YYDKDF (reference sequence). This CDR3 is built from 14 residues. The CDR3 reads CVTSRVGTDQPQHF. The CDR3 DNA sequence: TGTGTCACCAGCAGAGTTGGGACAGATCAGCCCCAGCATTTT.

This clonotype has just a few counts. V usage is TRBV28 and J usage is TRBJ1-4; no clear D. Germline CDR1 is MDHEN and CDR2 is SYDVKM. This CDR3 spans 14 amino acids. The V and J ends lost 3 bases and 5 bases respectively, with 10 bases between them. The CDR3 loop is CASSLGPGNEKLFF. For the CDR3, the DNA is TGTGCCAGCAGTTTGGGTCCCGGGAATGAAAAACTGTTTTTT.

The chain combines TRBV19 with TRBJ2-7; tentatively, D is TRBD1 (6 bases). The ends were cut back, 5 bases at V and 5 bases at J, with 16 bases in the middle. The CDR3 is 14 residues long. The germline gives CDR1 LNHDA, CDR2 SQIVND (reference sequence). DNA of the CDR3: TGTGCCAGTAGTTTCTGGGGGCGCGCCCACGAGCAGTACTTC. Its protein is CASSFWGRAHEQYF.

V is TRBV20-1 and J is TRBJ2-3, with 8 nucleotides matching TRBD2. The germline V gene encodes CDR1 DFQATT and CDR2 SNEGSKA (reference sequence). This CDR3 region has 14 residues. V dropped 1 base and J dropped 2; count of bases not matched to a gene: 2. The CDR3 region is CSARAGGPTDTQYF. The CDR3 nucleotides read TGCAGTGCTAGAGCGGGGGGGCCCACAGATACGCAGTATTTT.

Turning to this clonotype: Just one base apart from a much larger clone, this may be a read error. The V gene is TRBV29-1, the J gene TRBJ1-3; D is ambiguous. This CDR3 is 13 amino acids long. CDR1 SQVTM and CDR2 ANQGSEA come from the germline V gene. V was clipped by 8 bases and J by 4 bases, with 15 bases between them. The CDR3 here is CSIALRVGNTIYF. The DNA for the CDR3 is TGCAGCATTGCCCTAAGGGTAGGAAACACCATATATTTT.

This clonotype was observed a few times. J is TRBJ1-2 and V is TRBV7-2; 7 nucleotides align to TRBD1. This CDR3 comprises 14 residues. Trimming cost V 6 bases and J 6 bases; bases outside gene matches: 10. Germline V gene sequence: CDR1 SGHTA, CDR2 FQGNSA. CDR3 nucleotides: TGTGCCAGCAGGGAGAACAGGGGTACCGATGGCTACACCTTC. It encodes CASRENRGTDGYTF.

The sample holds many counts of this clonotype. The chain carries TRBV2 and TRBJ1-3, with a possible D match to TRBD1 (5 bases). Trimming cost V 4 bases and J 4 bases, with 14 bases left between them. The CDR3 has 15 amino acids. Germline V gives CDR1 SNHLY, CDR2 FYNNEI. The DNA for the CDR3 is TGTGCCAGCAGTGGGATTAGGGGTGACGGAAACACCATATATTTT. Translating it yields CASSGIRGDGNTIYF.

The chain couples TRBV19 to TRBJ1-1; TRBD1 matches at 7 bases. Germline CDR1 LNHDA, CDR2 SQIVND (reference sequence). The V gene end was trimmed by 3 bases and the J gene end by 6 bases; junction bases not matched to a gene: 7. The CDR3 length is 14 residues. The CDR3 is CASSILQGSAEAFF. CDR3 nucleotides: TGTGCCAGTAGTATCTTACAGGGGAGCGCTGAAGCTTTCTTT.

The gene calls are TRBV19 and TRBJ1-1; D call uncertain. CDR1 and CDR2 from the germline V gene are LNHDA and SQIVND (reference sequence). Trimming took 7 bases from V and 1 from J, leaving 7 bases between them. The CDR3 consists of 12 residues. The DNA for the CDR3 is TGTGCCAGTACGGGTGGGAACACTGAAGCTTTCTTT. Amino acids: CASTGGNTEAFF.

In its sample, this clonotype was seen a few times. The chain has TRBV4-1 and TRBJ1-5; no clear D. V was cut by 2 bases and J by 8 bases, with 10 bases left in between. From germline, CDR1 is MGHRA and CDR2 YSYEKL. The CDR3 length is 13 residues. This CDR3 is CASSQWRGEPQHF. In DNA form, the CDR3 reads TGCGCCAGCAGCCAATGGCGGGGAGAGCCCCAGCATTTT.

This clonotype was seen at least ten times. The rearrangement links TRBV6-5 to TRBJ2-1, with D tentatively TRBD1 (6 bases). V shed 4 bases and J shed 5 bases, with 9 bases lying between them. CDR1 is MNHEY and CDR2 is SVGAGI in the germline V gene. The CDR3 extends over 13 amino acids. In DNA form, the CDR3 reads TGTGCCAGCAGTTTGGACAGTAACAATGAGCAGTTCTTC. Translation: CASSLDSNNEQFF.

This clonotype was detected only a few times. V gene TRBV6-1 combines with J gene TRBJ2-3, with 13 bases identical to TRBD2. The CDR3 loop spans 16 amino acids. The germline CDR1 and CDR2 sequences are MNHNS and SASEGT. After removal of 6 bases from V and 3 bases from J, the junction contained 6 bases not matched to a gene. CDR3 region: CASSKRTSGGTDTQYF. The CDR3 bases are TGTGCCAGCAGCAAAAGGACTAGCGGGGGAACAGATACGCAGTATTTT.

This clonotype turned up a few times. The chain joins TRBV19 to TRBJ2-7; the D is unclear. Trimming took 3 bases from V and 5 from J, leaving 14 bases between them. CDR3 length: 14 residues. Germline assignment: CDR1 LNHDA and CDR2 SQIVND (reference sequence). The CDR3 bases are TGTGCCAGTAGTATCAATTTAGTCTCGGACGAGCAGTACTTC. Encoded protein: CASSINLVSDEQYF.

V and J are TRBV6-5 and TRBJ1-5; D possibly corresponds to TRBD1 (6 bases). This CDR3 has 15 residues. The V and J ends lost 2 bases and 4 bases respectively, with 12 bases between them. Germline CDR1 and CDR2: MNHEY and SVGAGI. CDR3: CASSYGGGANQPQHF. The CDR3 bases are TGTGCCAGCAGTTACGGCGGGGGCGCAAATCAGCCCCAGCATTTT.

This chain uses TRBV7-2 with TRBJ2-5, with D unresolved. V gave up 1 base and J gave up 9 bases, with 9 bases separating them. CDR1 and CDR2 (germline): SGHTA, FQGNSA. The CDR3 consists of 12 residues. The CDR3 sequence: CASSLGVMAQYF. The CDR3 coding sequence is TGTGCCAGCAGCTTAGGAGTTATGGCCCAGTACTTC. The full variable domain, its missing parts supplied by reference TRBV7-2 and TRBJ2-5, is GAGVSQSPSNKVTEKGKDVELRCDPISGHTALYWYRQSLGQGLEFLIYFQGNSAPDKSGLPSDRFSAERTGGSVSTLTIQRTQQEDSAVYLCASSLGVMAQYFGPGTRLLVL.

The rearrangement joins TRBV10-3 to TRBJ1-5; D is possibly TRBD1 (5 bases). Trimming removed 2 bases at V and 0 bases at J, with 14 bases between. The CDR3 is 17 residues long. Germline CDR1 reads ENHRY; CDR2 reads SYGVKD. CDR3: CAISEVGRDVSNQPQHF. In DNA form, the CDR3 reads TGTGCCATCAGTGAGGTGGGCAGGGACGTTAGCAATCAGCCCCAGCATTTT.

The genes are TRBV20-1 and TRBJ2-7, with 9 bases lining up with TRBD2. Germline V gene sequence: CDR1 DFQATT, CDR2 SNEGSKA (reference sequence). V shed 1 base, J shed 3 bases, and the junction held 4 bases outside the gene matches. The CDR3 consists of 14 residues. The DNA of the CDR3 is TGCAGTGCTAGAGGGACTAGCGCACGCTACGAGCAGTACTTC. This sequence encodes CSARGTSARYEQYF.